The rows below give T cell receptor beta chains drawn from one sample of a study of control samples from healthy donors and cancer patients. TCRdb's copy holds only in-frame clones and misses some; the assay was immunoSEQ multiplex PCR. Seen here are about 98,000 clones, 90% to 95% observed once, and the top ten hold 2% to 2.5%. The sample consisted of blood. These TCRs come from a woman under 30 in good health. CDR3s include the opening cysteine and the closing phenylalanine or tryptophan. Size is stated for part of the rows, as once, few or many counts, or as a class when the clone is expanded.

j_call,clone_size,v_call,cdr3_aa
TRBJ2-1,NA,TRBV27,CASSPRGRGAYNEQFF
TRBJ1-1,NA,TRBV9,CASSATTGLFTEAFF
TRBJ1-4,NA,TRBV5-1,CASSLSSSDRGGKLFF
TRBJ2-3,NA,TRBV10-3,CAIRDRGTDTQYF
TRBJ1-2,NA,TRBV10-3,CAIGSNMIHYTF
TRBJ1-5,NA,TRBV19,CASSIGQGGQPQHF
TRBJ1-1,NA,TRBV27,CASSISTGTGWLEAFF
TRBJ1-2,once,TRBV27,CASSFNRGGYGYTF
TRBJ2-2,once,TRBV9,CASSPSLAGVTGELFF
TRBJ2-4,NA,TRBV4-2,CASSPSDGESNIQYF
TRBJ2-5,NA,TRBV5-6,CASSPRKGSQETQYF
TRBJ2-1,NA,TRBV2,CASSVLSGGREQFF
TRBJ1-2,NA,TRBV19,CASTPGVGAGYTF
TRBJ2-1,NA,TRBV4-1,CASSQGWAREQFF
TRBJ1-4,NA,TRBV7-6,CASSSRQGSNEKLFF
TRBJ1-6,once,TRBV3-1/TRBV3-2,CATRPGTDYNSPLHF
TRBJ1-2,NA,TRBV7-8,CASSLEGGRDAGYTF
TRBJ2-1,NA,TRBV6-2/TRBV6-3,CASSYNGRVDEQFF
TRBJ2-5,NA,TRBV11-3,CASSKQGIGETQYF
TRBJ1-5,once,TRBV15,CATSNGRIHSNQPQHF
TRBJ2-7,NA,TRBV28,CASSLGTGAHEQYF
TRBJ2-3,NA,TRBV24-1,CATSDPPSGSGDTQYF
TRBJ1-1,NA,TRBV19,CASQFPPMGRETNTEAFF
TRBJ2-1,NA,TRBV15,CATSRDRTSGRTHEQFF